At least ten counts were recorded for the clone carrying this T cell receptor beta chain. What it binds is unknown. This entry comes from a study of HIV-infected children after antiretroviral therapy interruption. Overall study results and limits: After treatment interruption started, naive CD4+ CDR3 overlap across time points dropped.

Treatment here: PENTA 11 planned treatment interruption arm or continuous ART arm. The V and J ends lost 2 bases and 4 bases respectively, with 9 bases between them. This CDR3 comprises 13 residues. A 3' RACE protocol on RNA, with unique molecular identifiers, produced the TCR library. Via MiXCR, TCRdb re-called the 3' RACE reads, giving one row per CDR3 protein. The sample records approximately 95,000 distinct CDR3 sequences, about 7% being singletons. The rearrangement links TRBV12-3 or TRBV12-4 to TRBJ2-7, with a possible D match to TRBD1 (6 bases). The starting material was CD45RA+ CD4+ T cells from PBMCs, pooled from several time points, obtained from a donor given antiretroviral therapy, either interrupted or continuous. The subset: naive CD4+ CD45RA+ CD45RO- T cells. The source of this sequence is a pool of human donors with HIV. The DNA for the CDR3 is TGTGCCAGCAGTTTATGGACAGTATACGAGCAGTACTTC. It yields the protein CASSLWTVYEQYF.